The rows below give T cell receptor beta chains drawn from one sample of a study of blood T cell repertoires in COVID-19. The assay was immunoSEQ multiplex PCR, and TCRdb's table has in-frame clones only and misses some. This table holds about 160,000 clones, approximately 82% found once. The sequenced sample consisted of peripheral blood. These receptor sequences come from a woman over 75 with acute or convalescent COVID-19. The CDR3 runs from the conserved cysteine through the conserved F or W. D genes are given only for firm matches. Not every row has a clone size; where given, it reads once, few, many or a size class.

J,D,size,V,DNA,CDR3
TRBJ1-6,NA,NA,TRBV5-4,TGTGCCAGCAGCTTCGGACAGAATAATTCACCCCTCCACTTT,CASSFGQNNSPLHF
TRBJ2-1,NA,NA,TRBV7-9,TGTGCCAGCAGCTTTCCCCGGGCTAGCGTGGGGAATGAGCAGTTCTTC,CASSFPRASVGNEQFF
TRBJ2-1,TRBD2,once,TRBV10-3,TGTGCCATCAGTGGAGGACTGGGGACTAGCGGGAGGGAAGGTCATGAGTTCTTC,CAISGGLGTSGREGHEFF
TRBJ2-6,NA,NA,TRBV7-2,TGTGCCAGCAGCTCCTCAGGGGAGGGAGCTGGGGCCAACGTCCTGACTTTC,CASSSSGEGAGANVLTF
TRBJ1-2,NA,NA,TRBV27,TGTGCCAGCAGTTTATCGAGGTGGAGCGGCTACACCTTC,CASSLSRWSGYTF
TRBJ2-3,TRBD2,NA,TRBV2,TGTGCCAGCAGTTCCTTGGCGGGAGACACCGGGGAAGATACGCAGTATTTT,CASSSLAGDTGEDTQYF
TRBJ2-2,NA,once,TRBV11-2,TGTGCCAGCAGCCGCCTAGCGTCAGGCACCGGGGAGCTGTTTTTT,CASSRLASGTGELFF
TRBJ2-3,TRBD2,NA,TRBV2,TGTGCCAGCAGTGAAGCGCCGGGACTAGCGGGCGTGGATACGCAGTATTTT,CASSEAPGLAGVDTQYF
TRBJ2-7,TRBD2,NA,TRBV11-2,TGTGCCAGCAGCTTATATAGCGGGACTTTCAACTCCTACGAGCAGTACTTC,CASSLYSGTFNSYEQYF
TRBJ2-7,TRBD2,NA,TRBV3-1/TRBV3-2,TGTGCCAGCAGCGACGGACTAGCAGGCGAGCAGTACTTC,CASSDGLAGEQYF
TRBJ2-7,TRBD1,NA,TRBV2,TGTGCCAGCAGTCGGCCGACAGGGGGGTTGACCGAGCAGTACTTC,CASSRPTGGLTEQYF
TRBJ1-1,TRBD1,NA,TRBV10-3,TGTGCCATCAGCTGGACAGGGCGGGACACTGAAGCTTTCTTT,CAISWTGRDTEAFF
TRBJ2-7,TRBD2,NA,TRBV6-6,TGTGCCAGCAGTTACGCGGGCAGGGAGGGAGAGCAGTACTTC,CASSYAGREGEQYF
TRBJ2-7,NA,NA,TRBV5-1,TGCGCCAGCAGCTTGGCCAAAACTCCTACCCACGAGCAGTACTTC,CASSLAKTPTHEQYF
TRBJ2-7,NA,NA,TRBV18,TGTGCCAGCTCACCAGGGACGGGAGCTTACGAGCAGTACTTC,CASSPGTGAYEQYF
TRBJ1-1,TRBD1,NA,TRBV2,TGTGCCTCCACAGGGGGGTGGAACACTGAAGCTTTCTTT,CASTGGWNTEAFF
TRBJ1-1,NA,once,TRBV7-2,TGTGCCAGCAGCTTAATTAGGAACACTGAAGCTTTCTTT,CASSLIRNTEAFF
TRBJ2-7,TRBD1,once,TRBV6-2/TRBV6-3,TGTGCCAGCAGCAAGGACAGGATAACCTACGAGCAGTACTTC,CASSKDRITYEQYF
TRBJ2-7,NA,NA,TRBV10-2,TGCGCCAGCAGTGAATTGCCAGGCGCCTACGAGCAGTACTTC,CASSELPGAYEQYF
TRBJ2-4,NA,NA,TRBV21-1,TGTGCCAGCAGCAAAGAGGGTAGCGGGAGATCAAGAGCCAAAAACATTCAGTACTTC,CASSKEGSGRSRAKNIQYF
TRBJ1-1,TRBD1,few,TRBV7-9,TGTGCCAGCAGCCCCAGGGGGGAAGGAGGAACTGAAGCTTTCTTT,CASSPRGEGGTEAFF
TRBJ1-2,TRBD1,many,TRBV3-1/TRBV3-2,TGTGCCAGCAGCCAAGATGGGACAGGGGCCATTAACTATGGCTACACCTTC,CASSQDGTGAINYGYTF
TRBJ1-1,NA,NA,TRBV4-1,TGCGCCAGCAGCCCCGCCGGGGGGCGAAACACTGAAGCTTTCTTT,CASSPAGGRNTEAFF
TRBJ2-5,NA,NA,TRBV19,TGTGCCAGTAGTGGGAAAGGACAGTACGAAGAGACCCAGTACTTC,CASSGKGQYEETQYF
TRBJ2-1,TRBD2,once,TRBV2,TGTGCCGGCCAGACTAGCGGGAGTAACGATGAGCAGTTCTTC,CAGQTSGSNDEQFF
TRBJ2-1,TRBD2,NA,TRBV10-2,TGCGCCAGCAAATGGCTAGCGGGAGGCAATGAGCAGTTCTTC,CASKWLAGGNEQFF
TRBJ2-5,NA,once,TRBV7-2,TGTGCCAGCAAGGCCCGGGAGGAGACCCAGTACTTC,CASKAREETQYF
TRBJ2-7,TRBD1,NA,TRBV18,TGTGCCAGCTCACCTTTACAGGGGGCCGAGTACGAGCAGTACTTC,CASSPLQGAEYEQYF
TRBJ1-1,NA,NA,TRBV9,TGTGCCAGCAGCGTAGGTCTAGGAAACACTGAAGCTTTCTTT,CASSVGLGNTEAFF
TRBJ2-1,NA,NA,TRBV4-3,TGCGCCAGCAGCCAAGACAGTACCTACAATGAGCAGTTCTTC,CASSQDSTYNEQFF
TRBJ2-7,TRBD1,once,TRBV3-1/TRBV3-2,TGTGCCAGCAGCCAAGGGACAGGGGGACACGAGCAGTACTTC,CASSQGTGGHEQYF
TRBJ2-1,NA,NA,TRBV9,TGTGCCAGCAGCGTAGGCGGACTATCCTACAATGAGCAGTTCTTC,CASSVGGLSYNEQFF
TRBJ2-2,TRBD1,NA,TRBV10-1,TGCGCCAGCAGTTTTGACAGGGGGAGCACCGGGGAGCTGTTTTTT,CASSFDRGSTGELFF
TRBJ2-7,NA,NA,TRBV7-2,TGTGCCAGCAGCTTTAGCGGACCGGGCGAGCAGTACTTC,CASSFSGPGEQYF
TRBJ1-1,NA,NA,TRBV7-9,TGTGCCAGCAGCTTAGAATCGGGGAGCACTGAAGCTTTCTTT,CASSLESGSTEAFF
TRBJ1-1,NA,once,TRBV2,TGTGCCAGCAGTGCCGGGGTGAACACTGAAGCTTTCTTT,CASSAGVNTEAFF
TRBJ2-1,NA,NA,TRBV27,TGTGCCAGCAGTTGGCTGAACAATGAGCAGTTCTTC,CASSWLNNEQFF
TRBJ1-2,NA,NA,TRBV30,TGTGCCTGGACCCCCTTTGCCAGGCTCCTATATGGCTACACCTTC,CAWTPFARLLYGYTF
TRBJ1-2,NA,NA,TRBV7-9,TGTGCCAGCAGCGACACCGGAGGACGCTATGGCTACACCTTC,CASSDTGGRYGYTF
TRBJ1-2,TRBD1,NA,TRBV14,TGTGCCAGCAGCCATATCTCCGGGACAGGCTTTGGCTACACCTTC,CASSHISGTGFGYTF
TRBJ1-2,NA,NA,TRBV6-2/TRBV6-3,TGTGCCAGCAGTCCCCGAAACCCAGGGCTCTATGGCTACACCTTC,CASSPRNPGLYGYTF
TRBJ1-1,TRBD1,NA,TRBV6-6,TGTGCCAGCACCCTACGGACAGGGGAGAGTGAAGCTTTCTTT,CASTLRTGESEAFF
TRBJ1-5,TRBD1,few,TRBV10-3,TGTGCCGCGACAGGGGGCCAAGGACAGCCCCAGCATTTT,CAATGGQGQPQHF
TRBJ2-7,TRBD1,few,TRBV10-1,TGCGCCAGCAGTGAGTCAAGGACAGGGACCGAGCAGTACTTC,CASSESRTGTEQYF
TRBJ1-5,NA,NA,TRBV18,TGTGCCAGCTCACCACCGCAGCAGCCCCAGCATTTT,CASSPPQQPQHF
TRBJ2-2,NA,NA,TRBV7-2,TGTGCCAGCAGCTTAGGGGGAGGCCTAGAGGAGCTGTTTTTT,CASSLGGGLEELFF
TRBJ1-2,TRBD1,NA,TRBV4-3,TGCGCCAGCAGCCATTTGACAGGACAGGGGTCTTTTCCCACCTTC,CASSHLTGQGSFPTF
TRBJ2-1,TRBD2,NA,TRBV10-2,TGCGCCAGCAGTGACGGGACTAGCCGGGGCAATGAGCAGTTCTTC,CASSDGTSRGNEQFF
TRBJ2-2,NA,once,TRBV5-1,TGCGCCAGCAGCCCAGGGTCGAACACCGGGGAGCTGTTTTTT,CASSPGSNTGELFF
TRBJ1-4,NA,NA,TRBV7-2,TGTGCCAGCAGCTTAGGTGGCACTAATGAAAAACTGTTTTTT,CASSLGGTNEKLFF
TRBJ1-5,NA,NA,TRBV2,TGTGCCAGCAGTGAAGCAGGAGCTGGATGGAATCAGCCCCAGCATTTT,CASSEAGAGWNQPQHF
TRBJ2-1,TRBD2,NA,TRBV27,TGTGCCAGCACCCCCGGAAGGACTAGCGGATACAATGAGCAGTTCTTC,CASTPGRTSGYNEQFF
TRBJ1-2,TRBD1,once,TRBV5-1,TGCGCCTCAAACGGACAGGGAGGAAACTATGGCTACACCTTC,CASNGQGGNYGYTF
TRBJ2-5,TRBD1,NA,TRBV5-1,TGCGCCAGCAGCCTAGGGACAGCCCAAGAGACCCAGTACTTC,CASSLGTAQETQYF
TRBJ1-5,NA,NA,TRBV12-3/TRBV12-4,TGTGCCAGCACATCAGGGCCCAATCAGCCCCAGCATTTT,CASTSGPNQPQHF